Presented here are 15 T cell receptor beta chains from one specimen sequenced in a study of beta chain features in type 1 diabetes. Whole-study results and caveats: Among patients with Type 1 diabetes, TCRB CDR3s were moderately but significantly shorter in every one of the four CD4+ subsets.

Their antigens remain unidentified. Every isolated RNA sample was fully reverse transcribed, so sequencing captured expressed TCRB transcripts. Sequencing used immunoSEQ multiplex PCR; TCRdb keeps in-frame clones, though not all of them. The repertoire holds 130,000 or so clones, with 17% as singletons. The sequenced material came from central memory CD4+ T cells from blood. These receptors were collected from a man between 18 and 35 years old with type 1 diabetes.

This chain links TRBV29-1 with TRBJ1-4, with D possibly matching TRBD1 (5 bases). V was cut by 4 bases and J by 7 bases, with 19 bases left in between. Looked up from germline, CDR1 is SQVTM and CDR2 is ANQGSEA. CDR3 length: 15 amino acids. CDR3 DNA: TGCAGCGTTGCGCGCTCGGGGCCAGGGACTGAAAAACTGTTTTTT. Translating it yields CSVARSGPGTEKLFF.

This clone occurred many times. This rearrangement joins TRBV5-1 to TRBJ2-7, with a possible D match to TRBD1 (7 bases). Germline V gene lookup returns CDR1 SGHRS and CDR2 YFSETQ. CDR3 length: 16 residues. Trimming stripped 4 bases from V and 0 bases from J, with 17 bases between. DNA of the CDR3: TGCGCCAGCAGCGCAGGGGGGACAGCCTTCTCCTACGAGCAGTACTTC. This encodes CASSAGGTAFSYEQYF. Based on the CDR3 plus reference TRBV5-1 and TRBJ2-7, the full variable domain is KAGVTQTPRYLIKTRGQQVTLSCSPISGHRSVSWYQQTPGQGLQFLFEYFSETQRNKGNFPGRFSGRQFSNSRSEMNVSTLELGDSALYLCASSAGGTAFSYEQYFGPGTRLTVT.

J is TRBJ2-7 and V is TRBV30, with D uncertain. The CDR3 is 13 amino acids. Germline V gene sequence: CDR1 GTSNPN, CDR2 SVGIG (reference sequence). Trimming pared 3 bases from V and 7 bases from J, leaving 16 bases between. This chain's CDR3 is CAWREGPLGEQYF. The CDR3, as DNA: TGTGCCTGGAGAGAAGGGCCCCTCGGGGAGCAGTACTTC. The complete variable domain, with remaining parts taken from reference TRBV30 and TRBJ2-7, reads SQTIHQWPATLVQPVGSPLSLECTVEGTSNPNLYWYRQAAGRGLQLLFYSVGIGQISSEVPQNLSASRPQDRQFILSSKKLLLSDSGFYLCAWREGPLGEQYFGPGTRLTVT.

The rearrangement uses TRBV30 and TRBJ1-5; 10 nucleotides align to TRBD1. The CDR3 runs 15 residues. The V gene's germline CDR1 is GTSNPN and CDR2 SVGIG (reference sequence). V shed 2 bases, J shed 5 bases, and the junction held 6 bases outside the gene matches. The CDR3 sequence: CAWSPGQGSHQPQHF. CDR3 nucleotide sequence: TGTGCCTGGAGTCCGGGACAGGGGTCCCATCAGCCCCAGCATTTT.

This clone has a handful of counts. This chain uses TRBV4-1 with TRBJ2-7; unclear D gene. CDR1 MGHRA and CDR2 YSYEKL come from the germline V gene. The CDR3 is 15 amino acids. V was cut by 1 base and J by 2 bases, with 12 bases left in between. The CDR3 nucleotides are TGCGCCAGCAGCCAAGGCGGAGCAGGAACCTACGAGCAGTACTTC. Translation gives CASSQGGAGTYEQYF.

V usage is TRBV9 and J usage is TRBJ2-3, with no clear D. The germline CDR1 and CDR2 sequences are SGDLS and YYNGEE. The germline V and J ends were trimmed by 3 bases and 8 bases, with 7 bases remaining between them. This CDR3 contains 11 residues. The CDR3 DNA sequence: TGTGCCAGCAGCGCGACGGGTACGCAGTATTTT. This translates into CASSATGTQYF.

This clone was found a few times. The chain recombines TRBV7-2 with TRBJ2-6; D ambiguous. Germline CDR1 SGHTA, CDR2 FQGNSA. Trimming left V 2 bases short and J 1 base short, with 3 bases between. The CDR3 has 14 residues. CDR3 amino acids: CASSLNSGANVLTF. The CDR3 nucleotides are TGTGCCAGCAGCTTAAATTCTGGGGCCAACGTCCTGACTTTC.

This clone has only a few counts. The chain is built from TRBV19 and TRBJ2-1, with 13 positions matching TRBD2. The CDR3 is made up of 16 amino acids. Trimming removed 4 bases from V and 0 bases from J; junction bases left unmatched: 0. Germline-derived CDR1 and CDR2 are LNHDA and SQIVND (reference sequence). The CDR3 loop reads CASSRTSGSSYNEQFF. As DNA, the CDR3 is TGTGCCAGTAGTAGGACTAGCGGGAGCTCCTACAATGAGCAGTTCTTC.

V and J are TRBV4-1 and TRBJ2-5; 10 bases line up with TRBD1. CDR1 is MGHRA, CDR2 YSYEKL, per germline. The CDR3 length is 14 residues. Unmatched junction bases numbered 3, after V lost 3 bases and J lost 5 bases. The CDR3 here is CASSQGQGLETQYF. In nucleotides, the CDR3 is TGCGCCAGCAGCCAGGGACAGGGGTTGGAGACCCAGTACTTC.

This rearrangement joins TRBV7-2 to TRBJ2-7; TRBD2 might be the D (6 bases). In germline, CDR1 is SGHTA, CDR2 FQGNSA. The CDR3 has 15 residues. Trimming took 3 bases from V and 0 from J, leaving 12 bases between them. The CDR3 here is CASSLGGTDSYEQYF. As DNA, the CDR3 is TGTGCCAGCAGCTTGGGGGGAACGGACTCCTACGAGCAGTACTTC.

Here the CDR3 reads CSVARELGGETQYF. The CDR3 DNA sequence: TGCAGCGTTGCACGGGAGTTAGGTGGAGAGACCCAGTACTTC. The genes are TRBV29-1 and TRBJ2-5, with a tentative D call TRBD2 (6 bases). Trimming pared 4 bases from V and 4 bases from J, leaving 16 bases between. The CDR3 is 14 amino acids. The V gene's germline CDR1 is SQVTM and CDR2 ANQGSEA.

This clone was detected a few times. The V call is TRBV5-8, the J call TRBJ2-1; D is unclear. CDR1 and CDR2 from the germline V gene are SGHTS and YDEGEE. V dropped 0 bases and J dropped 6 bases, with 7 bases sitting between them. The length of the CDR3 is 13 residues. The CDR3 region has the DNA TGTGCCAGCAGCTTGGGTCAGAGCAATGAGCAGTTCTTC. Protein: CASSLGQSNEQFF.

The V and J genes are TRBV5-1 and TRBJ2-1; 10 bases are a match to TRBD1. The CDR3 contains 15 residues. With 0 bases clipped from V and 9 bases from J, the junction kept 6 bases outside the gene matches. Germline loops: CDR1 SGHRS, CDR2 YFSETQ. DNA of the CDR3: TGCGCCAGCAGCTTGGCGGGACAGGGGATAGGTGAGCAGTTCTTC. Amino acids: CASSLAGQGIGEQFF.

J is TRBJ1-4 and V is TRBV9; no clear D gene. Germline assignment: CDR1 SGDLS and CDR2 YYNGEE. The CDR3 runs 13 residues. Trimming shortened V by 2 bases and J by 6 bases, and 8 bases separated the two germline ends. The CDR3 region is CASSVALDEKLFF. The CDR3 DNA sequence: TGTGCCAGCAGCGTGGCATTGGATGAAAAACTGTTTTTT. The variable domain in full, completed from reference TRBV9 and TRBJ1-4, reads DSGVTQTPKHLITATGQRVTLRCSPRSGDLSVYWYQQSLDQGLQFLIQYYNGEERAKGNILERFSAQQFPDLHSELNLSSLELGDSALYFCASSVALDEKLFFGSGTQLSVL.

This clone was recorded only once. The V call is TRBV7-2, the J call TRBJ2-1; D remains ambiguous. CDR1 SGHTA and CDR2 FQGNSA come from the germline V gene. V was shortened by 0 bases and J by 7 bases, with 7 bases between the two germline ends. The CDR3 contains 13 residues. CDR3 nucleotides: TGTGCCAGCAGCTTAGCGGTCCCAAATGAGCAGTTCTTC. It yields the protein CASSLAVPNEQFF.